The text below deals with one T cell receptor (beta chain). In TCRdb, the RACE reads were re-called with MiXCR into one record per CDR3 protein. The sample lists 85,000 to 100,000 distinct CDR3 sequences; approximately 10% were seen once. The record originates from a study of human T cells and chemical hapten exposure. Time point given: patch test 2, 6 weeks after DPC sensitization. The treatment here: therapeutic diphenylcyclopropenone sensitization with weekly scalp DPC. The CDR3 consists of 15 residues. V lost 1 base, J lost 10 bases, and 17 bases lay in between. Germline CDR1 SGHTA, CDR2 FQGNSA. J is TRBJ2-1 and V is TRBV7-2, with a weak D call TRBD1 (5 bases). The receptor's source is a middle-aged man with alopecia areata. Some clones in this sample may be carry-over from other donors' samples. The input for sequencing was whole blood, taken in connection with sensitization to the hapten diphenylcyclopropenone (DPC). The CDR3 is CASSLGGPDPPEQFF. CDR3 DNA: TGTGCCAGCAGCTTAGGGGGCCCGGACCCACCGGAGCAGTTCTTC.